This T cell receptor beta chain stems from a study of T cell responses to AZD1222 COVID-19 vaccine. This clone was found once. The data were produced by immunoSEQ multiplex PCR, yet TCRdb's version contains in-frame clones alone and is incomplete. This sample has roughly 120,000 clones, with about 88% found just once. V was trimmed by 4 bases and J by 1 base, leaving 13 bases between them. CDR1 is LNHDA, CDR2 SQIVND, per germline (reference sequence). The CDR3 covers 15 residues. The receptor was isolated from an adult in good health. The genes are TRBV19 and TRBJ1-1; possibly TRBD1 for D (5 bases). Sequencing was performed on peripheral blood, taken on day 0 of AZD1222 vaccination. CDR3 loop: CASSSVGTANTEAFF. The CDR3 DNA is TGTGCCAGTAGTAGTGTGGGGACGGCGAACACTGAAGCTTTCTTT. Filled out from reference TRBV19 and TRBJ1-1, the complete variable domain reads DGGITQSPKYLFRKEGQNVTLSCEQNLNHDAMYWYRQDPGQGLRLIYYSQIVNDFQKGDIAEGYSVSREKKESFPLTVTSAQKNPTAFYLCASSSVGTANTEAFFGQGTRLTVV.